These 32 T cell receptor beta chains were sequenced from one sample in a study of cytotoxic CD8 clonotypes in ibrutinib-treated CLL. The method was immunoSEQ multiplex PCR; TCRdb's version includes in-frame clones alone and lacks a portion of them. The table lists roughly 250,000 clones, around 70% of them singletons. Sequenced material: PBMCs, taken after 24 months of ibrutinib treatment. Receptor source: a human donor with chronic lymphocytic leukemia.

This chain connects TRBV25-1 to TRBJ1-2, with unresolved D. Germline V gene sequence: CDR1 MGHDK, CDR2 SYGVNS. The V and J ends lost 1 base and 6 bases respectively, with 6 bases between them. The CDR3 runs 12 residues. The CDR3 DNA follows: TGTGCCAGCAGTGAATCTCTGGATGGCTACACCTTC. It yields the protein CASSESLDGYTF.

The CDR3 region is CASSALTGGETEAFF. Written as DNA, the CDR3 is TGTGCCAGCAGCGCCCTGACAGGGGGCGAGACTGAAGCTTTCTTT. V gene TRBV7-9 combines with J gene TRBJ1-1, with 10 bases that match TRBD1. J was trimmed by 5 bases and V by 5 bases; bases with no gene match: 8. The CDR3 totals 15 residues. From germline, CDR1 is SEHNR and CDR2 FQNEAQ (reference sequence).

The chain is built from TRBV28 and TRBJ1-5; TRBD1 aligns across 8 bases. Losses at the gene ends were 4 bases for V and 1 base for J; bases not matched to a gene: 3. This CDR3 spans 15 amino acids. Germline lookup yields CDR1 MDHEN and CDR2 SYDVKM. CDR3 in DNA: TGTGCCAGCAGTTCCGGACAGGGCAGCAATCAGCCCCAGCATTTT. The encoded protein is CASSSGQGSNQPQHF.

The chain employs TRBV7-9 and TRBJ1-1, with D perhaps matching TRBD1 (5 bases). Germline V CDR1 and CDR2: SEHNR, FQNEAQ (reference sequence). The CDR3 covers 16 residues. Trimming removed 5 bases from V and 4 bases from J, with 20 bases in between. CDR3 amino acids: CASSASGRGWSTEAFF. Written as DNA, the CDR3 is TGTGCCAGCAGCGCCTCAGGTAGGGGCTGGAGCACTGAAGCTTTCTTT. The full variable domain, its missing parts supplied by reference TRBV7-9 and TRBJ1-1, is DTGVSQNPRHKITKRGQNVTFRCDPISEHNRLYWYRQTLGQGPEFLTYFQNEAQLEKSRLLSDRFSAERPKGSFSTLEIQRTEQGDSAMYLCASSASGRGWSTEAFFGQGTRLTVV.

The genes are TRBV9 and TRBJ2-1; perhaps TRBD1 as D (5 bases). The CDR3 is 15 residues long. The ends were cut back, 4 bases at V and 4 bases at J, with 15 bases in the middle. Germline-derived CDR1 and CDR2 are SGDLS and YYNGEE. This CDR3 is CASSPGPPGYNEQFF. CDR3 nucleotide sequence: TGTGCCAGCAGCCCTGGGCCTCCAGGGTACAATGAGCAGTTCTTC. Filled out from reference TRBV9 and TRBJ2-1, the complete variable domain reads DSGVTQTPKHLITATGQRVTLRCSPRSGDLSVYWYQQSLDQGLQFLIQYYNGEERAKGNILERFSAQQFPDLHSELNLSSLELGDSALYFCASSPGPPGYNEQFFGPGTRLTVL.

This clone was seen a handful of times. This chain links TRBV5-4 with TRBJ1-1; D possibly corresponds to TRBD1 (5 bases). The V and J ends lost 2 bases and 6 bases respectively, with 14 bases between them. Germline CDR1 is SGHNT and CDR2 is YYREEE (reference sequence). This CDR3 spans 14 amino acids. CDR3 nucleotides: TGTGCCAGCAGCTTTCACCAGGGACGCGCTGAAGCTTTCTTT. Residues: CASSFHQGRAEAFF.

The V gene is TRBV25-1, the J gene TRBJ2-7; perhaps D is TRBD1 or TRBD2 (5 bases each). Trimming removed 4 bases at V and 2 bases at J, with 12 bases between. The CDR3 totals 14 residues. From germline, CDR1 is MGHDK and CDR2 SYGVNS. The CDR3 is CASSVGGATYEQYF. In nucleotides, the CDR3 is TGTGCCAGCAGTGTTGGGGGTGCCACCTACGAGCAGTACTTC.

The chain recombines TRBV25-1 with TRBJ1-1, with 12 bases lining up with TRBD1. Germline V gene lookup returns CDR1 MGHDK and CDR2 SYGVNS. V shed 6 bases and J 8 bases; nucleotides not matched to a gene: 10. CDR3 size: 15 residues. The CDR3 region is CASSRPGQGAREAFF. The CDR3 DNA reads as TGTGCCAGCAGCCGGCCGGGACAGGGGGCCCGGGAAGCTTTCTTT.

The chain employs TRBV28 and TRBJ1-1; 7 positions agree with TRBD1. This CDR3 comprises 16 residues. J lost 7 bases, V lost 4 bases, and 15 bases had no gene match. CDR1 MDHEN and CDR2 SYDVKM come from the germline V gene. CDR3 sequence: CASSSLVGWQGDEAFF. The CDR3, as DNA: TGTGCCAGCAGTTCACTCGTGGGGTGGCAGGGGGATGAAGCTTTCTTT.

The V gene is TRBV28, the J gene TRBJ2-2; D might be TRBD2 (6 bases). Germline loops: CDR1 MDHEN, CDR2 SYDVKM. The CDR3 contains 13 residues. V was pared by 5 bases and J by 7 bases, with 11 bases between. The CDR3 sequence: CASSPGGGGELFF. The CDR3 DNA follows: TGTGCCAGCAGTCCCGGGGGAGGCGGGGAGCTGTTTTTT. The whole variable domain, filled in from reference TRBV28 and TRBJ2-2, reads DVKVTQSSRYLVKRTGEKVFLECVQDMDHENMFWYRQDPGLGLRLIYFSYDVKMKEKGDIPEGYSVSREKKERFSLILESASTNQTSMYLCASSPGGGGELFFGEGSRLTVL.

The chain employs TRBV6-6 and TRBJ2-5; D is perhaps TRBD1 (5 bases). This CDR3 contains 15 residues. The V end lost 2 bases, the J end lost 1 base, and 11 bases lay between the germline ends. From germline, CDR1 is MNHNY and CDR2 SVGAGI (reference sequence). CDR3 residues: CASSYAHRSQETQYF. For the CDR3, the DNA is TGTGCCAGCAGTTACGCTCACAGGTCCCAAGAGACCCAGTACTTC.

The chain couples TRBV6-5 to TRBJ2-7, with 10 bases lining up with TRBD2. J was trimmed by 3 bases and V by 2 bases; bases with no gene match: 1. The CDR3 runs 14 residues. The V gene's germline CDR1 is MNHEY and CDR2 SVGAGI. The CDR3 region has the DNA TGTGCCAGCAGTTACGAGCGGGAGGGCTACGAGCAGTACTTC. It specifies CASSYEREGYEQYF.

This clone has a single count. The chain couples TRBV27 to TRBJ2-3; D ambiguous. Looked up from germline, CDR1 is MNHEY and CDR2 is SMNVEV (reference sequence). V lost 3 bases to trimming and J lost 1 base, with 11 bases between them. CDR3 length: 15 amino acids. As DNA, the CDR3 is TGTGCCAGCAGTTTCGAGACTGGGCGCACAGATACGCAGTATTTT. It is translated as CASSFETGRTDTQYF.

The chain has TRBV7-3 and TRBJ2-6, with D uncertain. The V and J ends lost 1 base and 4 bases respectively, with 8 bases between them. CDR3 length: 15 amino acids. Germline V lookup: CDR1 SGHTA, CDR2 FQGTGA. This CDR3 is CASSLSPTGANVLTF. DNA of the CDR3: TGTGCCAGCAGCTTAAGCCCTACCGGGGCCAACGTCCTGACTTTC.

This clone has just one count. V and J are TRBV30 and TRBJ1-5, with a possible D match to TRBD1 (5 bases). Germline V gives CDR1 GTSNPN, CDR2 SVGIG (reference sequence). The V end was cut by 3 bases, the J end by 1 base, with 10 bases between. There are 14 residues in the CDR3. Here the CDR3 reads CAWSQGLSNQPQHF. CDR3 DNA: TGTGCCTGGAGCCAGGGTCTGAGCAATCAGCCCCAGCATTTT.

This rearrangement joins TRBV9 to TRBJ2-3; 7 positions agree with TRBD2. The CDR3 covers 15 residues. Looked up from germline, CDR1 is SGDLS and CDR2 is YYNGEE. Trimming at V came to 2 bases and at J to 6 bases, leaving 9 bases not matched to a gene. CDR3 region: CASSVEGGSGDTQYF. The CDR3 DNA follows: TGTGCCAGCAGCGTGGAGGGCGGGAGTGGTGATACGCAGTATTTT.

The chain links TRBV6-5 to TRBJ1-5; tentative D call: TRBD1 (5 bases). Germline V gene sequence: CDR1 MNHEY, CDR2 SVGAGI. Trimming shortened V by 5 bases and J by 3 bases, and 11 bases separated the two germline ends. CDR3 length: 14 residues. The CDR3 spells CASSTGPINQPQHF. CDR3 sequence (DNA): TGTGCCAGCAGTACAGGACCGATCAATCAGCCCCAGCATTTT.

The chain has TRBV7-6 and TRBJ1-5; TRBD1 aligns across 12 bases. J was trimmed by 1 base and V by 3 bases; bases with no gene match: 1. The germline V gene has CDR1 SGHVS and CDR2 FNYEAQ. There are 16 residues in the CDR3. DNA of the CDR3: TGTGCCAGCAGCTTGGGACAGGGGGCCAGCAATCAGCCCCAGCATTTT. Its translation: CASSLGQGASNQPQHF.

The genes are TRBV9 and TRBJ2-5; 8 bases are shared with TRBD2. CDR1 and CDR2 from the germline V gene are SGDLS and YYNGEE. The CDR3 extends over 14 amino acids. The J segment lost 2 bases and the V segment lost 3 bases, leaving 3 bases of the junction unmatched. CDR3 nucleotides: TGTGCCAGCAGCGCGGGAGGGCAGCAAGAGACCCAGTACTTC. It translates to CASSAGGQQETQYF.

The CDR3 sequence is CASSQQGDQPQHF. The CDR3 coding sequence is TGTGCCAGCAGCCAACAGGGGGATCAGCCCCAGCATTTT. The chain couples TRBV7-2 to TRBJ1-5; 8 bases line up with TRBD1. J gave up 5 bases and V 5 bases, and 2 bases lay outside the gene matches. The CDR3 covers 13 residues. From germline, CDR1 is SGHTA and CDR2 FQGNSA. The full variable domain, with the rest looked up from reference TRBV7-2 and TRBJ1-5, is GAGVSQSPSNKVTEKGKDVELRCDPISGHTALYWYRQSLGQGLEFLIYFQGNSAPDKSGLPSDRFSAERTGGSVSTLTIQRTQQEDSAVYLCASSQQGDQPQHFGDGTRLSIL.

The chain links TRBV25-1 to TRBJ2-5; 10 nucleotides line up with TRBD1. Germline values: CDR1 MGHDK, CDR2 SYGVNS. J gave up 1 base and V 0 bases, and 2 bases lay outside the gene matches. CDR3 length equals 16 residues. The CDR3 region is CASSEYWDRGQETQYF. The CDR3 region has the DNA TGTGCCAGCAGTGAATATTGGGACAGGGGCCAAGAGACCCAGTACTTC. The full variable domain, in which reference TRBV25-1 and TRBJ2-5 provide the parts outside the CDR3, is EADIYQTPRYLVIGTGKKITLECSQTMGHDKMYWYQQDPGMELHLIHYSYGVNSTEKGDLSSESTVSRIRTEHFPLTLESARPSHTSQYLCASSEYWDRGQETQYFGPGTRLLVL.

This chain links TRBV30 with TRBJ2-5; tentatively, D is TRBD1 (6 bases). In germline, CDR1 is GTSNPN, CDR2 SVGIG (reference sequence). The length of the CDR3 is 16 residues. V lost 0 bases and J 2 bases, leaving 16 bases between the germline ends. DNA of the CDR3: TGTGCCTGGAGTGTTTCCCTAACAGGGATTCAAGAGACCCAGTACTTC. Protein sequence: CAWSVSLTGIQETQYF. Together with reference TRBV30 and TRBJ2-5, the CDR3 gives the full variable domain: SQTIHQWPATLVQPVGSPLSLECTVEGTSNPNLYWYRQAAGRGLQLLFYSVGIGQISSEVPQNLSASRPQDRQFILSSKKLLLSDSGFYLCAWSVSLTGIQETQYFGPGTRLLVL.

This chain links TRBV5-1 with TRBJ2-5, with TRBD2 matching 13 bases. Looked up from germline, CDR1 is SGHRS and CDR2 is YFSETQ. After removal of 1 base from V and 7 bases from J, the junction contained 10 bases not matched to a gene. The CDR3 consists of 17 residues. The DNA for the CDR3 is TGCGCCAGCAGCTTGACCGGGACTAGCGGGGAATGGGGGACCCAGTACTTC. It is translated as CASSLTGTSGEWGTQYF.

With regard to this clone: At the DNA level, this CDR3 is encoded by other sequences in the same sample as well. The V call is TRBV30, the J call TRBJ1-1; D is uncertain. CDR1 is GTSNPN and CDR2 is SVGIG in the germline V gene (reference sequence). V lost 0 bases and J lost 2, with 7 bases in between. The CDR3 runs to 13 residues. The CDR3 loop is CAWSVVGNTEAFF. The CDR3 DNA sequence: TGTGCCTGGAGTGTCGTGGGCAACACTGAAGCTTTCTTT.

This rearrangement joins TRBV19 to TRBJ1-5; a weak D match, TRBD1 (5 bases). The length of the CDR3 is 14 residues. Trimming left V 7 bases short and J 5 bases short, with 15 bases between. CDR1 is LNHDA and CDR2 is SQIVND in the germline V gene (reference sequence). CDR3 amino acids: CASIRAGNHQPQHF. CDR3 sequence (DNA): TGTGCCAGTATCCGGGCAGGGAATCATCAGCCCCAGCATTTT.

The rearrangement links TRBV19 to TRBJ2-7; TRBD1 matches 8 bases. This CDR3 spans 14 amino acids. Unmatched junction bases numbered 6, after V lost 6 bases and J lost 2 bases. Germline CDR1 is LNHDA and CDR2 is SQIVND (reference sequence). For the CDR3, the DNA is TGTGCCAGTAGGGAGGGACAGGATACCTACGAGCAGTACTTC. This codes for CASREGQDTYEQYF.

V and J are TRBV5-4 and TRBJ2-1; 7 bases match TRBD1. CDR3 length equals 14 residues. Looked up from germline, CDR1 is SGHNT and CDR2 is YYREEE (reference sequence). The junction had 13 bases not matched to a gene; V was cut back by 3 bases and J by 13 bases. The CDR3 nucleotides read TGTGCCAGCAGCTCACCCACAGGGGAACTGGTTCAGTTCTTC. Its protein is CASSSPTGELVQFF. Full variable domain (outside the CDR3, taken from reference TRBV5-4 and TRBJ2-1): ETGVTQSPTHLIKTRGQQVTLRCSSQSGHNTVSWYQQALGQGPQFIFQYYREEENGRGNFPPRFSGLQFPNYSSELNVNALELDDSALYLCASSSPTGELVQFFGPGTRLTVL.

Only a few counts were recorded for this clone. The rearrangement uses TRBV10-2 and TRBJ2-7; D might be TRBD1 (5 bases). The CDR3 extends over 13 amino acids. The V end was cut by 3 bases, the J end by 0 bases, with 6 bases between. Germline-derived CDR1 and CDR2 are WSHSY and SAAADI. The CDR3 protein is CASSEGVSYEQYF. CDR3 coding DNA: TGCGCCAGCAGTGAAGGGGTCTCCTACGAGCAGTACTTC.

The J gene is TRBJ2-7, the V gene TRBV28; D is unresolved. The CDR3 extends over 16 amino acids. Trimming stripped 6 bases from V and 7 bases from J, with 25 bases between. The V gene's germline CDR1 is MDHEN and CDR2 SYDVKM. The CDR3 region is CASSSPVDPNTQEQYF. CDR3 coding DNA: TGTGCCAGCAGCTCACCCGTCGACCCCAACACCCAGGAGCAGTACTTC. Full variable domain (missing parts from reference TRBV28 and TRBJ2-7): DVKVTQSSRYLVKRTGEKVFLECVQDMDHENMFWYRQDPGLGLRLIYFSYDVKMKEKGDIPEGYSVSREKKERFSLILESASTNQTSMYLCASSSPVDPNTQEQYFGPGTRLTVT.

V gene TRBV7-9 combines with J gene TRBJ2-1; 8 bases align to TRBD2. The CDR3 is made up of 15 amino acids. CDR1 is SEHNR and CDR2 is FQNEAQ in the germline V gene (reference sequence). The V and J ends lost 5 bases and 1 base, in that order; junction bases with no gene match: 4. CDR3 in amino acids: CASSRTSGSYNEQFF. CDR3 nucleotides: TGTGCCAGCAGCCGAACTAGCGGTTCCTACAATGAGCAGTTCTTC.

The chain links TRBV7-3 to TRBJ2-1; TRBD2 matches 7 bases. The CDR3 is 13 amino acids. J was trimmed by 6 bases and V by 6 bases; bases with no gene match: 5. Germline V CDR1 and CDR2: SGHTA, FQGTGA. CDR3 residues: CASSWTRSNEQFF. The CDR3 nucleotides read TGTGCCAGCAGTTGGACTAGAAGCAATGAGCAGTTCTTC.

The rearrangement uses TRBV15 and TRBJ1-3; a possible D gene is TRBD1 (5 bases). The CDR3 is 16 residues long. V lost 0 bases and J lost 7, with 16 bases in between. Germline CDR1 LNHNV, CDR2 YYDKDF (reference sequence). The CDR3 sequence is CATSRDNTGVKNTIYF. CDR3 in DNA: TGTGCCACCAGCAGAGATAATACGGGGGTCAAGAACACCATATATTTT.